One and the same sample provided the 22 T cell receptor beta chains below, sequenced in a study of blood T cell repertoires in COVID-19. Sequencing was performed with immunoSEQ multiplex PCR; in TCRdb, only in-frame clones are kept and a portion is missing. This table holds approximately 190,000 clones, over 70% found once. The sequenced material came from peripheral blood. All receptors derive from a man aged 60 to 69 with acute or convalescent COVID-19.

In its sample, this clone was seen once. CDR3 sequence (DNA): TGTGCCAGCAGCTTAGAGAGGAACACTGAAGCTTTCTTT. It yields the protein CASSLERNTEAFF. The gene calls are TRBV11-2 and TRBJ1-1; D gene ambiguous. Germline CDR1 is SGHAT and CDR2 is FQNNGV. This CDR3 is 13 amino acids long. Trimming stripped 0 bases from V and 1 base from J, with 3 bases between.

The rearrangement joins TRBV4-2 to TRBJ2-3; 12 positions agree with TRBD2. The junction had 9 bases not matched to a gene; V was cut back by 4 bases and J by 1 base. The CDR3 length is 18 residues. CDR1 and CDR2 (germline): LGHNA, YNFKEQ. The CDR3 DNA is TGTGCCAGCAGCCCGAGACTAGCGGGAGAGGGTGGCACAGATACGCAGTATTTT. Its translation: CASSPRLAGEGGTDTQYF.

This clone has just a few counts. The V gene is TRBV3-1 (or the pseudogene TRBV3-2), the J gene TRBJ1-2; no definite D call. This CDR3 comprises 16 residues. The germline V and J ends were trimmed by 0 bases and 8 bases, with 19 bases remaining between them. From germline, CDR1 is LGHDT and CDR2 YNNKEL (reference sequence). CDR3 coding DNA: TGTGCCAGCAGCCAAGATGTGAGGCAGTTCCCTCAAGGCTACACCTTC. It codes for CASSQDVRQFPQGYTF.

This clone was seen more than once but under ten times. This chain joins TRBV29-1 and TRBJ2-3; 12 bases are shared with TRBD1. The CDR3 spans 14 residues. Trimming removed 7 bases from V and 4 bases from J; junction bases left unmatched: 6. Germline lookup yields CDR1 SQVTM and CDR2 ANQGSEA. The CDR3 bases are TGCAGCGGTACCGGGACAGGGGGCGCAGATACGCAGTATTTT. Its translation: CSGTGTGGADTQYF.

The chain combines TRBV7-9 with TRBJ2-2; D may be TRBD1 (6 bases). The length of the CDR3 is 14 residues. Trimming removed 5 bases from V and 6 bases from J, with 13 bases in between. Germline CDR1 reads SEHNR; CDR2 reads FQNEAQ (reference sequence). The CDR3 loop is CASSLDRSSGELFF. The CDR3 nucleotides are TGTGCCAGCAGCCTCGACAGGTCATCCGGGGAGCTGTTTTTT.

V and J are TRBV2 and TRBJ1-1; 8 positions match TRBD1. Germline lookup yields CDR1 SNHLY and CDR2 FYNNEI. The V gene end was trimmed by 6 bases and the J gene end by 0 bases; junction bases not matched to a gene: 3. This CDR3 has 14 amino acids. The CDR3 DNA follows: TGTGCCAGCAGCTTGGGACAGGTGAACACTGAAGCTTTCTTT. Translated: CASSLGQVNTEAFF.

This clone appeared once. The genes are TRBV19 and TRBJ2-3; 7 nucleotides line up with TRBD1. V shed 4 bases, J shed 2 bases, and the junction held 6 bases outside the gene matches. This CDR3 comprises 15 residues. The germline CDR1 and CDR2 sequences are LNHDA and SQIVND (reference sequence). This CDR3 reads CASSKDRENTDTQYF. Here the CDR3 DNA reads TGTGCCAGTAGTAAAGACAGGGAAAACACAGATACGCAGTATTTT.

The chain recombines TRBV16 with TRBJ1-1; a possible D gene is TRBD1 (5 bases). The CDR3 contains 16 residues. V dropped 0 bases and J dropped 4 bases, with 15 bases sitting between them. The germline V gene has CDR1 KGHSY and CDR2 FQNENV. DNA of the CDR3: TGTGCCAGCAGCCAATCGGCAGGGAATAGGGGCACTGAAGCTTTCTTT. This sequence encodes CASSQSAGNRGTEAFF.

The table lists this clone with a count of one. The V and J genes are TRBV24-1 and TRBJ2-6; no definite D call. The CDR3 has 14 amino acids. V was pared by 6 bases and J by 0 bases, with 5 bases between. From germline, CDR1 is KGHDR and CDR2 SFDVKD. CDR3 DNA: TGTGCCACCAGTTCAGTCTCTGGGGCCAACGTCCTGACTTTC. Protein sequence: CATSSVSGANVLTF.

This chain connects TRBV9 to TRBJ2-7; D might be TRBD1 (6 bases). The V gene's germline CDR1 is SGDLS and CDR2 YYNGEE. V lost 0 bases and J 2 bases, leaving 18 bases between the germline ends. This CDR3 comprises 17 residues. Here the CDR3 reads CASSVDLTGRGPYEQYF. The CDR3 bases are TGTGCCAGCAGCGTAGATCTTACGGGCAGGGGACCCTACGAGCAGTACTTC.

This clone appeared a single time. V is TRBV27 and J is TRBJ1-1; 10 nucleotides align to TRBD1. The CDR3 loop spans 13 amino acids. Per the germline V gene, CDR1 is MNHEY and CDR2 is SMNVEV (reference sequence). V shed 5 bases and J 10 bases; nucleotides not matched to a gene: 7. The CDR3 nucleotides are TGTGCCAGCAGTCTAAGACAGGGGGCCAGAGCTTTCTTT. Translating gives CASSLRQGARAFF.

CDR3 residues: CASSRRGTGGHITDTQYF. In nucleotides, the CDR3 is TGTGCCAGCAGTCGTAGGGGGACGGGGGGCCACATTACAGATACGCAGTATTTT. The chain uses TRBV11-2 and TRBJ2-3, with D tentatively TRBD2 (7 bases). The CDR3 sequence is 18 residues long. V was trimmed by 6 bases and J by 3 bases, leaving 25 bases between them. The germline gives CDR1 SGHAT, CDR2 FQNNGV. The complete variable domain, with remaining parts taken from reference TRBV11-2 and TRBJ2-3, reads EAGVAQSPRYKIIEKRQSVAFWCNPISGHATLYWYQQILGQGPKLLIQFQNNGVVDDSQLPKDRFSAERLKGVDSTLKIQPAKLEDSAVYLCASSRRGTGGHITDTQYFGPGTRLTVL.

The chain is built from TRBV6-5 and TRBJ1-5; 7 bases line up with TRBD1. This CDR3 comprises 14 residues. The V gene end was trimmed by 6 bases and the J gene end by 1 base; junction bases not matched to a gene: 3. Germline CDR1 and CDR2: MNHEY and SVGAGI. CDR3 loop: CASRRTGSNQPQHF. The CDR3 DNA is TGTGCCAGCAGGAGGACAGGAAGCAATCAGCCCCAGCATTTT.

This clone has only a few counts. The chain recombines TRBV7-2 with TRBJ1-6, with D perhaps matching TRBD1 (6 bases). The V gene lost 3 bases and the J gene lost 3 bases, with 9 bases spanning the gap. This CDR3 spans 15 amino acids. Germline lookup yields CDR1 SGHTA and CDR2 FQGNSA. CDR3 sequence reads: CASSLQGNYNSPLHF. CDR3 nucleotide sequence: TGTGCCAGCAGCTTGCAGGGGAACTATAATTCACCCCTCCACTTT.

This clone appeared a single time. V usage is TRBV27 and J usage is TRBJ2-2; 7 positions match TRBD1. Trimming cost V 4 bases and J 2 bases; bases outside gene matches: 4. CDR1 is MNHEY and CDR2 is SMNVEV in the germline V gene (reference sequence). CDR3 length equals 15 residues. The DNA for the CDR3 is TGTGCCAGCAGTTATGGACAGGCCAACACCGGGGAGCTGTTTTTT. It translates to CASSYGQANTGELFF.

This chain joins TRBV28 and TRBJ1-2, with TRBD1 matching 8 bases. Losses at the gene ends were 4 bases for V and 3 bases for J; bases not matched to a gene: 13. Germline values: CDR1 MDHEN, CDR2 SYDVKM. The CDR3 loop spans 17 amino acids. The CDR3: CASSSGLTGTGYYGYTF. CDR3 nucleotide sequence: TGTGCCAGCAGTTCGGGCCTTACCGGGACAGGATACTATGGCTACACCTTC.

This chain links TRBV3-1 (or the pseudogene TRBV3-2) with TRBJ2-2, with TRBD1 matching 7 bases. The CDR3 extends over 15 amino acids. Germline V gives CDR1 LGHDT, CDR2 YNNKEL (reference sequence). After removal of 3 bases from V and 2 bases from J, the junction contained 3 bases not matched to a gene. CDR3 amino acids: CASSQGTVNTGELFF. In DNA form, the CDR3 reads TGTGCCAGCAGCCAGGGGACAGTCAACACCGGGGAGCTGTTTTTT.

This rearrangement joins TRBV11-3 to TRBJ2-5; 10 positions agree with TRBD1. V lost 6 bases and J lost 3; bases outside the gene matches: 10. The CDR3 has 16 residues. CDR1 and CDR2 (germline): SGHNT, YENEEA. CDR3 nucleotide sequence: TGTGCCAGCAGTCTCACGGCAGGACAGGGGGAAGAGACCCAGTACTTC. The encoded protein is CASSLTAGQGEETQYF.

This clone was detected only once. The chain has TRBV15 and TRBJ1-5; TRBD1 agrees at 10 bases. The V gene end was trimmed by 3 bases and the J gene end by 6 bases; junction bases not matched to a gene: 5. The CDR3 is made up of 15 amino acids. Germline V CDR1 and CDR2: LNHNV, YYDKDF (reference sequence). The CDR3 coding sequence is TGTGCCACCAGCAGGACAGGGGGCGCGAGTCAGCCCCAGCATTTT. Its protein is CATSRTGGASQPQHF.

This clone has just one count. This rearrangement joins TRBV9 to TRBJ2-3; 16 bases line up with TRBD2. The V segment lost 6 bases and the J segment 4 bases; nucleotides outside the gene matches: 17. The CDR3 spans 20 residues. The germline V gene encodes CDR1 SGDLS and CDR2 YYNGEE. The CDR3 sequence: CASTKMPGLAGGPWSDTQYF. CDR3 DNA: TGTGCCAGCACCAAGATGCCGGGACTAGCGGGAGGGCCTTGGTCAGATACGCAGTATTTT.

The chain combines TRBV6-5 with TRBJ2-2; weak D call: TRBD1 (6 bases). V lost 2 bases and J 3 bases, leaving 13 bases between the germline ends. CDR3 length: 16 amino acids. Per the germline V gene, CDR1 is MNHEY and CDR2 is SVGAGI. The CDR3 coding sequence is TGTGCCAGCAGTTACGTGGGGGCCCGGGACACCGGGGAGCTGTTTTTT. This gives the protein CASSYVGARDTGELFF.

The gene calls are TRBV21-1 and TRBJ1-5. TRBV21-1 is recorded as a pseudogene. This CDR3 spans 19 amino acids. The CDR3 DNA is TGTGCCCCCTCCGCCCGAAGAGGGGGGGCAGGCGATAGCAATCAGCCCCAGCATTTT. It translates to CAPSARRGGAGDSNQPQHF.